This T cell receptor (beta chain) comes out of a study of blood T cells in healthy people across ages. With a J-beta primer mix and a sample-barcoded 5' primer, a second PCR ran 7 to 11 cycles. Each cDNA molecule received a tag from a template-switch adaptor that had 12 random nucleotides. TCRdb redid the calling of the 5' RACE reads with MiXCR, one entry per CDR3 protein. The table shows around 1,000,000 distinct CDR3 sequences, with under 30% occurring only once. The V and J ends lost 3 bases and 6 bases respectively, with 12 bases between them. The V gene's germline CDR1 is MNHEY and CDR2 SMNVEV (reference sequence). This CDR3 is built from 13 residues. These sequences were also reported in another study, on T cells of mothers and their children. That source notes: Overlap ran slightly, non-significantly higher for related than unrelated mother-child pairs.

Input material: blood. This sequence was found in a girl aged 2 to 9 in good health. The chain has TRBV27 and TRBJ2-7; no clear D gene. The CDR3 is CASSLIGVAEQYF. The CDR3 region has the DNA TGTGCCAGCAGTTTGATTGGGGTGGCCGAGCAGTACTTC.